This TCR beta chain was captured in a study of blood T cell repertoires in COVID-19. This CDR3 has 15 residues. Germline V gene lookup returns CDR1 SGHVS and CDR2 FQNEAQ. Trimming removed 3 bases from V and 6 bases from J, with 14 bases in between. This study enrolled people aged roughly 18 to 100 from 24 US geographic areas. In assigning cohorts, the study relied on participant-reported clinical history. Before being deemed recovered, Cohort 3 donors had two negative PCRs, clearance, or symptom resolution. Source study methods: Reference gene primer amplification yielded estimated nucleated cell counts. Sequencing was performed with immunoSEQ multiplex PCR; in TCRdb, only in-frame clones are kept and a portion is missing. V, J and clone size are those of that table, while D and trimming were read from the DNA. The repertoire holds about 200,000 clones, with around 82% as singletons.

The chain joins TRBV7-8 to TRBJ2-2; possibly TRBD1 for D (6 bases). The source material was PBMCs or T cells enriched from blood (not recorded which). This clonotype originated in a man aged 40-49 years who had recovered from COVID-19. The CDR3 DNA follows: TGTGCCAGCAGCTTTTTGCCAGGGGTAGCCGGGGAGCTGTTTTTT. Protein sequence: CASSFLPGVAGELFF.